The 19 T cell receptor beta chains below come from one sample, sequenced in a study of cytomegalovirus exposure and HLA in healthy donors. PCR was performed using 60 Vbeta and 13 Jbeta primers. The protocol was immunoSEQ multiplex PCR, while the TCRdb copy is restricted to in-frame clones and leaves out a portion. This table lists about 200,000 clones. The sequenced material came from PBMCs. The origin of the receptors is a young man in good health and CMV-seronegative.

The chain links TRBV5-1 to TRBJ2-5; D may be TRBD2 (6 bases). Trimming shortened V by 0 bases and J by 1 base, and 13 bases separated the two germline ends. Germline lookup yields CDR1 SGHRS and CDR2 YFSETQ. This CDR3 spans 16 amino acids. The CDR3 nucleotides read TGCGCCAGCAGCTTGGTTTCGGGGGATCTCCAAGAGACCCAGTACTTC. Its translation: CASSLVSGDLQETQYF.

The rearrangement links TRBV19 to TRBJ1-2, with TRBD1 identical over 7 bases. CDR3 length: 17 amino acids. Germline CDR1 reads LNHDA; CDR2 reads SQIVND (reference sequence). J gave up 5 bases and V 0 bases, and 12 bases lay outside the gene matches. The CDR3 sequence: CASSIDRDSNPYYGYTF. DNA of the CDR3: TGTGCCAGTAGTATAGACCGGGACAGCAACCCCTATTATGGCTACACCTTC.

The chain has TRBV5-1 and TRBJ2-7; 12 nucleotides align to TRBD2. From germline, CDR1 is SGHRS and CDR2 YFSETQ. The CDR3 runs 19 residues. V shed 0 bases, J shed 2 bases, and the junction held 12 bases outside the gene matches. This CDR3 reads CASSLAASGRAERAYEQYF. CDR3 coding DNA: TGCGCCAGCAGCTTGGCGGCTAGCGGGAGGGCCGAACGCGCCTACGAGCAGTACTTC.

The rearrangement joins TRBV7-3 to TRBJ2-1; D is ambiguous. This CDR3 is built from 15 residues. The V end was cut by 2 bases, the J end by 8 bases, with 16 bases between. Germline values: CDR1 SGHTA, CDR2 FQGTGA. The CDR3 bases are TGTGCCAGCAGCTTATCGTCCCAACATACCCATGAGCAGTTCTTC. Amino acid sequence: CASSLSSQHTHEQFF. Based on the CDR3 plus reference TRBV7-3 and TRBJ2-1, the full variable domain is GAGVSQTPSNKVTEKGKYVELRCDPISGHTALYWYRQSLGQGPEFLIYFQGTGAADDSGLPNDRFFAVRPEGSVSTLKIQRTERGDSAVYLCASSLSSQHTHEQFFGPGTRLTVL.

The gene calls are TRBV5-1 and TRBJ2-3; the D gene is possibly TRBD2 (5 bases). Germline values: CDR1 SGHRS, CDR2 YFSETQ. The CDR3 is made up of 15 amino acids. V was cut by 3 bases and J by 5 bases, with 16 bases left in between. The chain's CDR3 is CASSSSIAGLDTQYF. The CDR3 nucleotides are TGCGCCAGCAGCTCCAGTATTGCGGGCCTAGATACGCAGTATTTT.

The chain links TRBV30 to TRBJ1-5; no reliable D call. Trimming took 5 bases from V and 3 from J, leaving 14 bases between them. Germline V gives CDR1 GTSNPN, CDR2 SVGIG (reference sequence). The CDR3 loop spans 14 amino acids. CDR3 region: CAWQNGIYNQPQHF. The CDR3 coding sequence is TGTGCCTGGCAAAACGGGATCTACAATCAGCCCCAGCATTTT. Based on the CDR3 plus reference TRBV30 and TRBJ1-5, the full variable domain is SQTIHQWPATLVQPVGSPLSLECTVEGTSNPNLYWYRQAAGRGLQLLFYSVGIGQISSEVPQNLSASRPQDRQFILSSKKLLLSDSGFYLCAWQNGIYNQPQHFGDGTRLSIL.

The V and J genes are TRBV19 and TRBJ1-1; D is perhaps TRBD1 (5 bases). Germline V CDR1 and CDR2: LNHDA, SQIVND (reference sequence). This CDR3 contains 15 residues. The V and J ends lost 3 bases and 7 bases respectively, with 18 bases between them. CDR3 sequence: CASSILWLGADEAFF. CDR3 in DNA: TGTGCCAGTAGTATTTTGTGGTTAGGGGCAGATGAAGCTTTCTTT.

The genes are TRBV13 and TRBJ2-1; 8 bases map to TRBD2. From germline, CDR1 is PRHDT and CDR2 FYEKMQ (reference sequence). J gave up 12 bases and V 5 bases, and 21 bases lay outside the gene matches. The CDR3 runs to 17 residues. CDR3 sequence (DNA): TGTGCCAGCAGCCACTTGGTAGGGCGGGAGGCCGGTCGGGGGCAGTTCTTC. Its protein product is CASSHLVGREAGRGQFF.

V usage is TRBV19 and J usage is TRBJ2-1; TRBD2 aligns across 11 bases. V trimming: 1 base; J trimming: 4 bases; junction bases outside the gene matches: 15. From germline, CDR1 is LNHDA and CDR2 SQIVND (reference sequence). The CDR3 sequence is 20 residues long. The CDR3 loop reads CASSIGLGLAGGLWYNEQFF. CDR3 bases: TGTGCCAGTAGTATAGGTCTTGGCCTAGCGGGGGGTCTGTGGTACAATGAGCAGTTCTTC.

V gene TRBV4-1 combines with J gene TRBJ2-1, with 10 bases fitting TRBD2. The length of the CDR3 is 16 residues. J lost 6 bases, V lost 1 base, and 6 bases had no gene match. Germline CDR1 and CDR2: MGHRA and YSYEKL. Here the CDR3 reads CASSQALLAGTNEQFF. Here the CDR3 DNA reads TGCGCCAGCAGCCAAGCACTACTAGCGGGAACCAATGAGCAGTTCTTC.

This chain uses TRBV5-4 with TRBJ1-2; 8 bases are a match to TRBD1. This CDR3 has 16 residues. J gave up 2 bases and V 4 bases, and 10 bases lay outside the gene matches. Germline loops: CDR1 SGHNT, CDR2 YYREEE (reference sequence). CDR3 in amino acids: CASSAVSGTGNYGYTF. The CDR3 DNA sequence: TGTGCCAGCAGCGCCGTGTCCGGGACAGGAAACTATGGCTACACCTTC.

J is TRBJ1-2 and V is TRBV5-1; D might be TRBD1 (6 bases). CDR1 SGHRS and CDR2 YFSETQ come from the germline V gene. The V end lost 4 bases, the J end lost 4 bases, and 20 bases lay between the germline ends. The CDR3 has 16 residues. Written as DNA, the CDR3 is TGCGCCAGCAGCCCACTCACTAACCAGGGGATCTATGGCTACACCTTC. Its protein product is CASSPLTNQGIYGYTF.

The rearrangement uses TRBV6-1 and TRBJ1-4; D uncertain. Germline CDR1 and CDR2: MNHNS and SASEGT. There are 14 residues in the CDR3. With 4 bases removed from V and 8 bases from J, the gap between germline ends came to 14 bases. CDR3 nucleotides: TGTGCCAGCAGTGCACGTTACGGGGAAGAAAAACTGTTTTTT. It yields the protein CASSARYGEEKLFF.

The chain joins TRBV6-5 to TRBJ1-1; D possibly corresponds to TRBD1 (5 bases). Between the trimmed V and J ends, which lost 2 bases and 0 bases, there was a span of 7 bases. The CDR3 spans 14 residues. Germline V lookup: CDR1 MNHEY, CDR2 SVGAGI. CDR3 sequence: CASSYGQLNTEAFF. The CDR3 region has the DNA TGTGCCAGCAGTTACGGACAACTGAACACTGAAGCTTTCTTT.

This chain joins TRBV15 and TRBJ1-4; D is ambiguous. Germline CDR1 reads LNHNV; CDR2 reads YYDKDF (reference sequence). Trimming pared 0 bases from V and 2 bases from J, leaving 13 bases between. The CDR3 loop spans 17 amino acids. For the CDR3, the DNA is TGTGCCACCAGCAGAGATGGGCAGCTTGCGACTAATGAAAAACTGTTTTTT. Its translation: CATSRDGQLATNEKLFF. Full variable domain (outside the CDR3, taken from reference TRBV15 and TRBJ1-4): DAMVIQNPRYQVTQFGKPVTLSCSQTLNHNVMYWYQQKSSQAPKLLFHYYDKDFNNEADTPDNFQSRRPNTSFCFLDIRSPGLGDTAMYLCATSRDGQLATNEKLFFGSGTQLSVL.

The CDR3 reads CASSPNLRRSGTSEQYF. The CDR3 nucleotides are TGTGCCAGCAGTCCCAACTTGAGGCGGTCGGGTACTAGCGAGCAGTACTTC. The chain joins TRBV27 to TRBJ2-7; weak D call: TRBD2 (5 bases). Germline CDR1 and CDR2: MNHEY and SMNVEV (reference sequence). This CDR3 has 17 residues. V lost 5 bases to trimming and J lost 6 bases, with 26 bases between them.

The V and J genes are TRBV27 and TRBJ2-7; 8 bases map to TRBD2. CDR3 length equals 12 residues. Germline V gene sequence: CDR1 MNHEY, CDR2 SMNVEV (reference sequence). V lost 8 bases, J lost 5 bases, and 5 bases stayed unmatched. The chain's CDR3 is CASGTSFHEQYF. For the CDR3, the DNA is TGTGCCAGCGGGACTAGTTTCCACGAGCAGTACTTC.

The chain uses TRBV27 and TRBJ2-7, with TRBD1 identical over 8 bases. The CDR3 loop spans 15 amino acids. Per the germline V gene, CDR1 is MNHEY and CDR2 is SMNVEV (reference sequence). With V trimmed by 3 bases and J by 4 bases, 8 bases remained unmatched. This chain's CDR3 is CASSFTGGEIYEQYF. Here the CDR3 DNA reads TGTGCCAGCAGTTTTACAGGGGGAGAGATATACGAGCAGTACTTC.

The chain has TRBV7-2 and TRBJ2-1; D may be TRBD2 (6 bases). The CDR3 length is 12 residues. Germline CDR1 SGHTA, CDR2 FQGNSA. Trimming removed 3 bases at V and 6 bases at J, with 6 bases between. CDR3 loop: CASSLTSNEQFF. DNA of the CDR3: TGTGCCAGCAGCTTGACTAGCAATGAGCAGTTCTTC.